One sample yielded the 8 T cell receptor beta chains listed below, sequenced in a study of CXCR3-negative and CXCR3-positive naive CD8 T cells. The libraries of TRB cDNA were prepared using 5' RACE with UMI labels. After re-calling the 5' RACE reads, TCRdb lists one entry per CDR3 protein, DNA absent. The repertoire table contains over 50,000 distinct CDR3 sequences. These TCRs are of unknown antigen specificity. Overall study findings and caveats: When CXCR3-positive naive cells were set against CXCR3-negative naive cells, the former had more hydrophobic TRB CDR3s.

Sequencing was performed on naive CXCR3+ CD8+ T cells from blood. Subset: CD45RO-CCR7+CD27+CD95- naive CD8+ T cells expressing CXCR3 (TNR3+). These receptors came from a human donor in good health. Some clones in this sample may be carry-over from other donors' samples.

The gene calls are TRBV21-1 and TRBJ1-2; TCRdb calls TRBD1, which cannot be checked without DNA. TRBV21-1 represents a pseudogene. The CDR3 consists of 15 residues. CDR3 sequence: CASSKKTTDSHGYTF.

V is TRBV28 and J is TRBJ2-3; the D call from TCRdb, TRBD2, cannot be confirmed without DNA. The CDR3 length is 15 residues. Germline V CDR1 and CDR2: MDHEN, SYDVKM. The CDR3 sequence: CASSLLGSGTDTQYF.

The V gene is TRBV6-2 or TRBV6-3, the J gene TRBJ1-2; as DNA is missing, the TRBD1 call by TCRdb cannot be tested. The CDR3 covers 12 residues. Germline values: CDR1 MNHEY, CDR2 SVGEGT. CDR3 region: CALGGQNYGYTF.

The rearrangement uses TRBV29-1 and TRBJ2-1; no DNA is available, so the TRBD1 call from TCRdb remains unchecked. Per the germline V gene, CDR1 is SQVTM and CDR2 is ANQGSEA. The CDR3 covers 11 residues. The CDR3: CSVGLGDEQFF.

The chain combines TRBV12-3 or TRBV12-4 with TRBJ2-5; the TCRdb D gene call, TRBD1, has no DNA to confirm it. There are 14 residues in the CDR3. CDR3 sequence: CASSLGRGVETQYF.

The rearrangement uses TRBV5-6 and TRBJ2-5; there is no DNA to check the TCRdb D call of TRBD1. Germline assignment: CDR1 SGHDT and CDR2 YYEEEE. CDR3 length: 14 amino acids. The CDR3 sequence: CASSGGQGGRTQYF.

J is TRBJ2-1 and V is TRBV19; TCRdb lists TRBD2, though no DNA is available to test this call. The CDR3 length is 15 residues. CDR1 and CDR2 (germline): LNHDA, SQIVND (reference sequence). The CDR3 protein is CASSIGSGGANEQFF.

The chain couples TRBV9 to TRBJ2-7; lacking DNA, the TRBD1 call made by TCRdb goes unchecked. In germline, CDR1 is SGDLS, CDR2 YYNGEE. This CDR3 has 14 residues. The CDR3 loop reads CASSEGITSYEQYF.